This T cell receptor (beta chain) was recovered during a study of blood T cell repertoires in COVID-19. In the study overall: Material from acute and convalescent COVID-19 was sourced from the United States, Italy and Spain. Sources were T cells, B-cell-depleted T cells, or PBMCs; the material itself was cDNA or gDNA.

Original processing notes: By means of reference gene primer amplification, nucleated cell counts were estimated. Sequencing used immunoSEQ multiplex PCR; TCRdb keeps in-frame clones, though not all of them. Clone size and the V and J calls come from that table; the DNA yielded D and trimming. Found here are approximately 350,000 clones, approximately 89% of them singletons; the top ten hold approximately 3.5%. With 6 bases removed from V and 1 base from J, the gap between germline ends came to 9 bases. The CDR3 sequence is 13 residues long. The sequence was obtained from a woman aged 18-35 years who had recovered from COVID-19. J is TRBJ1-1 and V is TRBV12-3 or TRBV12-4; possibly TRBD1 for D (6 bases). Material: peripheral blood. CDR3 amino acids: CASRLTGNTEAFF. The CDR3 DNA follows: TGTGCCAGCAGGCTGACAGGGAACACTGAAGCTTTCTTT.